The 14 T cell receptor beta chains in this list originate from one sample, sequenced in a study of human T cells and chemical hapten exposure. Time point: patch test 2, 6 weeks after DPC sensitization. The treatment: therapeutic diphenylcyclopropenone sensitization with weekly scalp DPC. A single record per CDR3 protein comes from TCRdb applying MiXCR to the RACE reads. The table shows approximately 89,000 distinct CDR3 sequences, with about 10% occurring only once. The input for sequencing was whole blood, taken in connection with sensitization to the hapten diphenylcyclopropenone (DPC). The receptors originated from a woman in her twenties or thirties with alopecia areata. Some clones in this sample may be carry-over from other donors' samples.

In this sample, this clonotype turned up many times. This rearrangement joins TRBV28 to TRBJ2-7; TRBD2 aligns across 7 bases. Trimming took 6 bases from V and 4 from J; bases not matched to a gene: 9. The CDR3 has 14 residues. Looked up from germline, CDR1 is MDHEN and CDR2 is SYDVKM. This chain's CDR3 is CASRHAGVGYEQYF. The CDR3 region has the DNA TGTGCCAGCAGACATGCGGGAGTAGGGTACGAGCAGTACTTC.

This clonotype was detected only a few times. The chain couples TRBV20-1 to TRBJ1-5, with 8 bases aligning to TRBD1. V lost 4 bases, J lost 4 bases, and 12 bases stayed unmatched. The CDR3 consists of 16 residues. Germline V gene lookup returns CDR1 DFQATT and CDR2 SNEGSKA (reference sequence). The CDR3 is CSAIPLGQGPNQPQHF. CDR3 DNA sequence: TGCAGTGCTATACCCCTAGGACAGGGACCTAATCAGCCCCAGCATTTT.

This clonotype was seen ten or more times. The V and J genes are TRBV28 and TRBJ1-1, with unresolved D. Germline V gene data show CDR1 as MDHEN and CDR2 as SYDVKM. Trimming removed 2 bases from V and 12 bases from J, with 13 bases in between. The CDR3 totals 12 residues. CDR3 sequence (DNA): TGTGCCAGCAGTTTAGTTTCCGGGGAAACTTTCTTT. It encodes CASSLVSGETFF.

This clonotype was observed a handful of times. The V call is TRBV11-2, the J call TRBJ1-3; D gene ambiguous. There are 17 residues in the CDR3. V was cut by 5 bases and J by 2 bases, with 19 bases left in between. From germline, CDR1 is SGHAT and CDR2 FQNNGV. The CDR3 DNA follows: TGTGCCAGCAGCCGAAGTCCGGGCCCCGAGCCTGGAAACACCATATATTTT. It specifies CASSRSPGPEPGNTIYF.

This clonotype was seen repeatedly, ten times or more. The V call is TRBV29-1, the J call TRBJ1-1, with D perhaps matching TRBD1 (5 bases). The CDR3 has 11 amino acids. Germline V gene data show CDR1 as SQVTM and CDR2 as ANQGSEA. V dropped 5 bases and J dropped 11 bases, with 15 bases sitting between them. Here the CDR3 DNA reads TGCAGCGTTCGTCGGGCAGGGTTTGCTTTCTTT. Protein product: CSVRRAGFAFF.

In its sample, this clonotype was seen many times. The chain uses TRBV7-2 and TRBJ2-3, with 8 nucleotides matching TRBD1. Germline loops: CDR1 SGHTA, CDR2 FQGNSA. Trimming removed 6 bases from V and 1 base from J; junction bases left unmatched: 6. This CDR3 has 15 amino acids. CDR3 DNA: TGTGCCAGCAGGGCGGCAGGGGGCGGCACAGATACGCAGTATTTT. Translated, it gives CASRAAGGGTDTQYF.

This clonotype turned up a few times. V is TRBV7-2 and J is TRBJ1-1; D is undetermined. Germline V gene data show CDR1 as SGHTA and CDR2 as FQGNSA. The CDR3 length is 14 residues. Trimming cost V 2 bases and J 3 bases, with 10 bases left between them. Written as DNA, the CDR3 is TGTGCCAGCAGCTTAATGAGGAGGGACACTGAAGCTTTCTTT. Its translation is CASSLMRRDTEAFF.

This clonotype was seen a handful of times. The chain employs TRBV18 and TRBJ1-3; the D is unclear. CDR1 and CDR2 (germline): KGHSH, LQKENI. CDR3 size: 16 residues. V was clipped by 0 bases and J by 0 bases, with 9 bases between them. As DNA, the CDR3 is TGTGCCAGCTCACCACCTGGAAAGAGCTCTGGAAACACCATATATTTT. Amino acids: CASSPPGKSSGNTIYF.

There are a few counts of this clonotype. The chain is built from TRBV6-2 or TRBV6-3 and TRBJ2-7; D may be TRBD2 (6 bases). This CDR3 contains 12 residues. Germline assignment: CDR1 MNHEY and CDR2 SVGEGT. Trimming took off 0 bases at V and 6 bases at J, with 6 bases between the two ends. The CDR3 sequence: CASSYSGGEQYF. Written as DNA, the CDR3 is TGTGCCAGCAGTTACTCCGGGGGCGAGCAGTACTTC.

This clonotype was seen a few times. The gene calls are TRBV12-5 and TRBJ1-5, with TRBD1 matching over 7 bases. CDR1 and CDR2 (germline): LGHNT, FRNRAP. With V trimmed by 5 bases and J by 2 bases, 0 bases remained unmatched. The CDR3 loop spans 13 amino acids. The CDR3 is CASGQGGNQPQHF. The CDR3 DNA is TGTGCTAGTGGTCAGGGGGGCAATCAGCCCCAGCATTTT.

This clonotype was recorded at least ten times. This chain connects TRBV29-1 to TRBJ1-1, with a possible D match to TRBD1 (5 bases). Germline assignment: CDR1 SQVTM and CDR2 ANQGSEA. This CDR3 has 12 amino acids. V was shortened by 7 bases and J by 6 bases, with 15 bases between the two germline ends. As DNA, the CDR3 is TGCAGCGCCGAGTCAGGGTCCGCTGAAGCTTTCTTT. This encodes CSAESGSAEAFF.

This clonotype was counted only a few times. The rearrangement uses TRBV30 and TRBJ2-5, with D possibly TRBD1 on 6 matching bases. This CDR3 contains 16 residues. The V gene lost 4 bases and the J gene lost 3 bases, with 21 bases spanning the gap. Germline V gives CDR1 GTSNPN, CDR2 SVGIG (reference sequence). The CDR3 coding sequence is TGTGCCTGGAAATCCTTCAGGGGCATCGGGAAAGAGACCCAGTACTTC. Translated: CAWKSFRGIGKETQYF.

In this sample, this clonotype turned up many times. This chain connects TRBV6-5 to TRBJ2-7; 10 bases line up with TRBD2. Germline CDR1 and CDR2: MNHEY and SVGAGI. Trimming cost V 2 bases and J 7 bases; bases outside gene matches: 8. The CDR3 is 15 amino acids. The CDR3 is CASSYATSGLGEQYF. CDR3 coding DNA: TGTGCCAGCAGTTACGCGACTAGCGGGCTAGGGGAGCAGTACTTC.

This clonotype was observed at least ten times. V is TRBV6-5 and J is TRBJ1-5; 7 bases are a match to TRBD1. Germline V lookup: CDR1 MNHEY, CDR2 SVGAGI. The length of the CDR3 is 14 residues. The ends lost 6 bases at V and 1 base at J; junction bases unmatched: 3. CDR3 sequence: CASRPGQSNQPQHF. For the CDR3, the DNA is TGTGCCAGCAGGCCGGGACAGAGCAATCAGCCCCAGCATTTT.